The present T cell receptor (beta chain) was sequenced within a study of T cell responses to AZD1222 COVID-19 vaccine (dated by TCRdb to the early 2020s). For context, the study as a whole: AZD1222 recipients given second doses at about 4 weeks or at about 12 weeks were pooled, since spike-specific TCR depth and breadth were not found to differ between the two schedules. A total of approximately 250 trial participants underwent TCR sequencing, of whom under 220 had received two doses of AZD1222 and about 25 had received two doses of the MenACWY control vaccine. Trial participants were enrolled by age into subgroups of 18-55, 56-69 and 70-plus years, and about 150, 27 and 61 TCR-sequenced participants, respectively, were included in these subgroups.

Results and caveats for the whole study, not just this receptor: Epitopes outside the regions mutated in the B.1.351 and B.1.1.7 variants were reportedly recognized by nearly half of the unique spike-specific TCRs. Because no day 14 peak-response samples were available, the repertoires could be characterized only after the peak T cell response. Participants were mostly white British and included more females than males, and it was suggested by the authors that clonal diversity may have been underestimated. Only a handful of AZD1222 recipients were SARS-CoV-2 seropositive at baseline, limiting conclusions about previously exposed vaccinees. The 56-69-year group was small, and its depth increase did not reach significance, likely because of low power. CD4 TCRs associated with the vaccine covered the entire spike protein, and the dominant responses were in regions 160-218 and 743-854. Spike-specific TCR breadth and depth rose significantly after two AZD1222 doses compared with day 0 and with MenACWY recipients.

The CDR3 regions of human TCRbeta chains were analyzed by immunosequencing. Per the authors' processing: Repertoire TCRs were checked for matches against a reference library of SARS-CoV-2-specific TCRs that had been generated using the MIRA antigen-specificity platform. Breadth was defined as the fraction of unique TCRs that were SARS-CoV-2-associated. Depth was defined as the fraction of total T cells that were SARS-CoV-2-associated. Using the MIRA data, each spike-specific TCR was mapped to the spike region that the TCR reacts to and placed in a CD4 or CD8 class. Log10-transformed breadth and depth values were compared by one-way ANOVA with Sidak's multiple comparisons tests. TCRdb stores this immuneACCESS table with in-frame sequences only. Part of the clones is absent; in the studies checked, under half of the shortfall reflects unresolved V genes, and no reason is known for the rest. V and J calls and clone size come straight from that table; D and trimming were deduced from the DNA. Present in this sample are roughly 180,000 clones, around 93% of which were seen just once. Approximately 9.6% of the sample is in the top ten clones.

Notes on this clone: It lacks a known antigen. There are no base qualities to consult, and no much larger clone falls within one base.

The meaning of the sample's time point label: baseline before first vaccination. Samples from vaccinated people were obtained from the UK trials COV001 and COV002, which included a single-blind randomized controlled phase 2/3 trial of AZD1222 (ChAdOx1 nCoV-19) in healthy adults. For TCRbeta chain sequencing, PBMC samples were collected from trial participants at day 0 and at day 28 after the second dose. V and J are trimmed by 3 bases and 4 bases, and the gene matches miss 10 bases of the junction. Reading from cysteine to phenylalanine, the CDR3 counts 16 amino acids. This entry keeps only the CDR3 DNA: 48 bases, framed from base 1. CDR1 SGDLS and CDR2 YYNGEE are derived from the germline V gene.

The sequencing used peripheral blood, collected on day 0 of AZD1222 vaccination. The clonotype originates from an adult in good health. Here the chain combines TRBV9 and TRBJ1-3; 7 bases in between match TRBD1. The sequenced DNA: TGTGCCAGCAGCGAAACAGGGGCGGCTACAGGAAACACCATATATTTT. It encodes CASSETGAATGNTIYF.